The 28 T cell receptor beta chains below come from one sample, sequenced in a study of tumor and adjacent non-tumor tissue in lung cancer. The template was RNA from unsorted bulk tissue. The normal lung tissue was taken more than 3 cm from the tumor edge. A modified ARM-PCR protocol with three rounds of nested PCR amplified TCRbeta. TCRdb reprocessed the multiplex PCR reads via MiXCR and lists one record per CDR3 protein. The sample consists of approximately 120,000 distinct CDR3 sequences, about 65% of them appearing once. Sample: distant non-tumor lung tissue. Source of these receptors: a man between 60 and 75 years old with non-small cell lung cancer.

The chain couples TRBV18 to TRBJ1-5, with D possibly TRBD1 on 5 matching bases. The CDR3 length is 13 residues. Germline assignment: CDR1 KGHSH and CDR2 LQKENI. Trimming shortened V by 4 bases and J by 1 base, and 5 bases separated the two germline ends. DNA for the CDR3: TGTGCCAGCTCACAGGGGAGCAATCAGCCCCAGCATTTT. It yields the protein CASSQGSNQPQHF.

A word on this clonotype: The conserved closing phenylalanine or tryptophan is absent in this CDR3, likely reflecting a read error. The CDR3 bases are TGTGCCAGCAGTCATAGACAGGGAGAGGCCTATGGCTACACCATC. Protein: CASSHRQGEAYGYTI. The chain employs TRBV12-3 or TRBV12-4 and TRBJ1-2, with 7 positions matching TRBD1. The CDR3 covers 15 residues. The trim removed 5 bases at V and 4 bases at J, leaving 10 bases unmatched.

With respect to this clonotype: One base away lies a much larger clone, so this may be a sequencing read error. The chain combines TRBV10-3 with TRBJ1-5; possible D gene TRBD1, 6 bases. Germline CDR1 reads ENHRY; CDR2 reads SYGVKD. V lost 3 bases to trimming and J lost 6 bases, with 6 bases between them. The CDR3 is 12 residues long. The DNA of the CDR3 is TGTGCCATCAGTGACAGGGGTCAGCCCCAGCATTTT. Translated: CAISDRGQPQHF.

As regards this clonotype: It may be a read error: a sequence one base away is much more abundant. V and J are TRBV20-1 and TRBJ2-7, with 8 positions matching TRBD1. CDR1 is DFQATT, CDR2 SNEGSKA, per germline (reference sequence). The CDR3 has 14 residues. CDR3 region: CSALRQGYSYEQHF. The DNA for the CDR3 is TGCAGTGCTCTTCGACAGGGGTATTCCTACGAGCAGCACTTC.

The table lists this clonotype with a count of one. One junction end disagrees with the germline gene, perhaps due to a read error. The CDR3 reads CASSAGALFNDQFF. CDR3 coding DNA: TGTGCTAGCAGTGCCGGCGCCCTGTTCAATGATCAGTTCTTC. The chain carries TRBV12-3 or TRBV12-4 and TRBJ2-1; D is undetermined. The length of the CDR3 is 14 residues.

As for this clonotype: A much bigger clone sits one base away, suggesting this may be a read error. This rearrangement joins TRBV28 to TRBJ2-1, with TRBD1 identical over 7 bases. This CDR3 spans 13 amino acids. The germline gives CDR1 MDHEN, CDR2 SYDVKM. The CDR3 is CANSKQTGREQFF. The CDR3 nucleotides are TGTGCCAACAGTAAACAGACAGGGCGGGAGCAGTTCTTC.

Points on this clonotype: A read error may be the cause here, since a much bigger clone is one base away. V and J are TRBV29-1 and TRBJ2-5; D is unresolved. CDR3 length: 10 residues. Per the germline V gene, CDR1 is SQVTM and CDR2 is ANQGSEA. The CDR3 here is CSAGQETRYF. The CDR3 nucleotides are TGCAGCGCTGGTCAAGAGACCCGGTACTTC.

On this clonotype: This is likely a read error, given that the CDR3 carries no conserved phenylalanine or tryptophan at its end. The chain joins TRBV6-5 to TRBJ2-7, with 9 bases lining up with TRBD1. Trimming removed 4 bases from V and 7 bases from J; junction bases left unmatched: 11. The germline V gene encodes CDR1 MNHEY and CDR2 SVGAGI. The CDR3 spans 15 residues. The DNA of the CDR3 is TGTGCCAGCAGTTCCCCGGGACAGGGATTTGGTGAGCAGTACTTA. It yields the protein CASSSPGQGFGEQYL.

On this clonotype: One end of the junction does not line up with germline, which may come from a read error. The CDR3 DNA sequence: TGTGTCAGCAGCACACACCTTGCAGGGCTACCTTCCTACGAGCAGTATTTC. Translated, it gives CVSSTHLAGLPSYEQYF. The chain joins TRBV11-2 to TRBJ2-7, with D maybe TRBD1 (5 bases). Germline values: CDR1 SGHAT, CDR2 FQNNGV. The CDR3 has 17 amino acids.

A remark on this clonotype: An end of the junction differs from the germline gene, which may be a read error. V gene TRBV6-6 combines with J gene TRBJ2-5, with 10 nucleotides matching TRBD2. The CDR3 has 18 residues. Germline loops: CDR1 MNHNY, CDR2 SVGAGI (reference sequence). The CDR3 sequence is CVSSYRYRLAGSQETQYF. The CDR3 region has the DNA TGTGTCAGCAGTTACCGATATCGACTAGCGGGCTCACAAGAGACCCAGTACTTC.

The chain has TRBV30 and TRBJ2-3, with D possibly being TRBD2 (5 bases). Germline V gene data show CDR1 as GTSNPN and CDR2 as SVGIG (reference sequence). This CDR3 has 17 residues. V lost 2 bases and J lost 0, with 18 bases in between. The CDR3 sequence is CAWSWPGKPTSTDTQYF. The CDR3 DNA is TGTGCCTGGAGTTGGCCGGGAAAGCCTACTAGCACAGATACGCAGTATTTT.

This clonotype showed up many times. The chain has TRBV12-3 or TRBV12-4 and TRBJ2-7, with D tentatively TRBD1 (5 bases). V was clipped by 5 bases and J by 4 bases, with 12 bases between them. CDR3 size: 13 residues. This CDR3 reads CASSPTVQYEQYF. DNA for the CDR3: TGTGCCAGCAGTCCGACAGTCCAATACGAGCAGTACTTC.

With respect to this clonotype: The CDR3 carries no conserved terminal phenylalanine or tryptophan, so it likely arises from a read error. This chain joins TRBV29-1 and TRBJ2-3; D is perhaps TRBD2 (5 bases). CDR1 and CDR2 (germline): SQVTM, ANQGSEA. The CDR3 sequence is 15 residues long. Trimming removed 6 bases from V and 2 bases from J, with 18 bases in between. The chain's CDR3 is CSVQWTSGNTDTQYS. The CDR3 DNA reads TGCAGCGTGCAATGGACCAGCGGAAACACAGATACGCAGTATTCT.

This chain uses TRBV9 with TRBJ1-3; D remains ambiguous. The length of the CDR3 is 13 residues. The germline V gene encodes CDR1 SGDLS and CDR2 YYNGEE. Trimming took off 1 base at V and 7 bases at J, with 9 bases between the two ends. The CDR3 spells CASSVTSGNTIYF. The CDR3, as DNA: TGTGCCAGCAGCGTAACTTCAGGCAACACCATATATTTT. The full variable domain, with the rest looked up from reference TRBV9 and TRBJ1-3, is DSGVTQTPKHLITATGQRVTLRCSPRSGDLSVYWYQQSLDQGLQFLIQYYNGEERAKGNILERFSAQQFPDLHSELNLSSLELGDSALYFCASSVTSGNTIYFGEGSWLTVV.

Comments on this clonotype: Germline is not matched at one junction end, which may reflect a read error. The V and J genes are TRBV4-3 and TRBJ2-1, with 7 bases aligning to TRBD2. The CDR3 is made up of 19 amino acids. Germline-derived CDR1 and CDR2 are LGHNA and YSLEER. CDR3 coding DNA: TGCGCCAGCAGCCAAGTAATAGGACTTGCGGGAGAAAGGTACAATGAGCGGTTCTTC. Its protein product is CASSQVIGLAGERYNERFF.

On this clonotype: One end of the junction fails to match germline, which may point to a read error. The rearrangement joins TRBV6-2 or TRBV6-3 to TRBJ1-2; D is uncertain. This CDR3 is built from 16 residues. CDR1 and CDR2 from the germline V gene are MNHEY and SVGEGT. The chain's CDR3 is CDSSYSWQVANYGYTF. For the CDR3, the DNA is TGTGACAGCAGTTATTCTTGGCAGGTCGCTAACTATGGCTACACCTTC.

Regarding this clonotype: Since no conserved phenylalanine or tryptophan closes the CDR3, a read error is the likely cause. The chain employs TRBV20-1 and TRBJ1-1; D is undetermined. The CDR3 is 13 amino acids. CDR1 DFQATT and CDR2 SNEGSKA come from the germline V gene (reference sequence). The germline V and J ends were trimmed by 2 bases and 0 bases, with 7 bases remaining between them. The CDR3 bases are TGCAGTGCTAGATCGGGCATGAACACTGAAGCTTTCCTT. It specifies CSARSGMNTEAFL.

In regard to this clonotype: This may be a read error, as it is one base from a much larger clone. V and J are TRBV12-3 or TRBV12-4 and TRBJ1-5; 11 bases are shared with TRBD1. With 5 bases clipped from V and 11 bases from J, the junction kept 14 bases outside the gene matches. The CDR3 runs 16 residues. This CDR3 is CASSQGQGVVGQSQHF. The DNA of the CDR3 is TGTGCCAGCAGTCAGGGACAGGGGGTAGTGGGCCAGTCCCAGCATTTT.

This clonotype was observed a handful of times. A much more abundant neighbour one base away suggests this may be a read error. CDR3 nucleotides: TGTGCCTCTACCCCAGTGCCTAGGAATTCACCCCTCCACTTT. This encodes CASTPVPRNSPLHF. V gene TRBV6-2 or TRBV6-3 combines with J gene TRBJ1-6; D unclear. The CDR3 runs 14 residues. V gave up 11 bases and J gave up 7 bases, with 18 bases separating them. From germline, CDR1 is MNHEY and CDR2 SVGEGT.

Regarding this clonotype: The junction departs from the called germline gene at one end, perhaps through a read error. The chain carries TRBV5-1 and TRBJ1-1, with D possibly TRBD1 on 6 matching bases. Germline V gene data show CDR1 as SGHRS and CDR2 as YFSETQ. The CDR3 has 16 amino acids. CDR3 sequence: CASSLYGSGASTKAFF. The CDR3 bases are TGCGCCAGCAGCTTATACGGGTCAGGGGCATCCACTAAAGCTTTCTTT.

Worth noting for this clonotype: The germline gene is not matched at one end of the junction; a read error may be the cause. The chain uses TRBV12-3 or TRBV12-4 and TRBJ2-6, with a weak D call TRBD2 (6 bases). The CDR3 runs to 14 residues. Here the CDR3 reads CASRQRRGANVPTF. Written as DNA, the CDR3 is TGTGCCAGCAGGCAAAGACGCGGGGCCAACGTCCCGACTTTC.

For this clonotype: A much more abundant neighbour one base away suggests this may be a read error. The J gene is TRBJ1-3, the V gene TRBV28; TRBD1 might be the D (5 bases). V was pared by 6 bases and J by 2 bases, with 17 bases between. The CDR3 totals 16 residues. The germline CDR1 and CDR2 sequences are MDHEN and SYDVKM. The CDR3: CASRGEPLLAGNTIYF. The CDR3 DNA reads TGTGCCAGCAGGGGGGAACCGCTGCTCGCTGGAAACACCATATATTTT.

As for this clonotype: This sequence may be a read error, since a much larger clone differs from it by one base. The chain is built from TRBV7-9 and TRBJ2-7; possible D gene TRBD1, 5 bases. The CDR3 loop spans 14 amino acids. CDR1 and CDR2 (germline): SEHNR, FQNEAQ (reference sequence). The CDR3 DNA follows: TGTGCCAACAGCTTAGCTCCAGGACACACTCGTTTGTACTTC. Its translation: CANSLAPGHTRLYF.

On this clonotype itself: The junction departs from germline at one end; a sequencing error may be responsible. V usage is TRBV12-3 or TRBV12-4 and J usage is TRBJ1-1; tentative D call: TRBD1 (6 bases). The CDR3 extends over 15 amino acids. The CDR3 loop reads CASRPLAGGVTDAFF. DNA for the CDR3: TGTGCCAGCAGGCCTCTGGCTGGGGGCGTCACTGATGCTTTCTTT.

This clonotype was recorded at least ten times. V gene TRBV6-1 combines with J gene TRBJ2-2, with 10 bases that match TRBD1. The CDR3 is 15 residues long. Germline V gene sequence: CDR1 MNHNS, CDR2 SASEGT. V dropped 6 bases and J dropped 5; count of bases not matched to a gene: 6. CDR3 in amino acids: CASSNWGQGTGELFF. The CDR3 DNA is TGTGCCAGCAGCAACTGGGGACAGGGGACCGGGGAGCTGTTTTTT.

The chain couples TRBV20-1 to TRBJ2-5, with 13 bases that match TRBD2. V lost 6 bases and J lost 2; bases outside the gene matches: 9. In germline, CDR1 is DFQATT, CDR2 SNEGSKA (reference sequence). The CDR3 totals 16 residues. The CDR3 DNA is TGCAGTGCACATATACTAGCGGGAGGGCCACAAGAGACCCAGTACTTC. Encoded protein: CSAHILAGGPQETQYF.

In regard to this clonotype: An end of the junction differs from the germline gene, which may be a read error. The chain recombines TRBV10-3 with TRBJ1-5; D remains unclear. This CDR3 spans 14 amino acids. The germline gives CDR1 ENHRY, CDR2 SYGVKD. For the CDR3, the DNA is TGTGCCATCAGTAAGACTGGGGTGGATCAGTCCCAGCATTTT. Translated: CAISKTGVDQSQHF.

About this clonotype: One end of the junction fails to match germline, which may point to a read error. The gene calls are TRBV5-6 and TRBJ2-2; no firm D call. CDR3 size: 15 residues. From germline, CDR1 is SGHDT and CDR2 YYEEEE. The CDR3 here is CVSSPTRSSTGELFF. The CDR3 coding sequence is TGTGTCAGCAGCCCAACAAGATCCAGCACCGGGGAGCTGTTTTTT.